The 7 T cell receptor beta chains given below trace back to one sample, sequenced in a study of blood T cells in healthy people across ages. Next came a second PCR, run for about 7 to 11 cycles, which used a sample-barcoded 5' primer along with a J-beta primer mix. TCRdb used MiXCR to reprocess the 5' RACE reads, holding one entry per CDR3 protein. The sample has 1,100,000 or so distinct CDR3 sequences, under 45% seen once; the top ten hold around 18%. Sequenced sample: blood. Source of these receptors: a woman aged 55-70 years in good health.

In its sample, this clonotype was seen many times. The chain combines TRBV20-1 with TRBJ2-7, with D perhaps TRBD2 (5 bases). This CDR3 contains 13 residues. Trimming stripped 6 bases from V and 5 bases from J, with 17 bases between. Per germline, CDR1 DFQATT and CDR2 SNEGSKA (reference sequence). The DNA of the CDR3 is TGCAGTGCCTATGAGAACCCCGGGGACGAGCAGTACTTC. It codes for CSAYENPGDEQYF.

This clonotype was seen a handful of times. The chain recombines TRBV20-1 with TRBJ2-3; TRBD2 might be the D (6 bases). The V gene lost 1 base and the J gene lost 1 base, with 9 bases spanning the gap. Germline V lookup: CDR1 DFQATT, CDR2 SNEGSKA (reference sequence). CDR3 length equals 14 residues. The CDR3 reads CSARVWEGTDTQYF. The CDR3 bases are TGCAGTGCTAGAGTTTGGGAGGGCACAGATACGCAGTATTTT.

The chain recombines TRBV2 with TRBJ2-1, with 8 bases lining up with TRBD2. The CDR3 length is 13 residues. Trimming took 7 bases from V and 10 from J; bases not matched to a gene: 9. CDR1 and CDR2 (germline): SNHLY, FYNNEI. CDR3 DNA sequence: TGTGCCAGCACCGGACTAGCTTCGTTCGAGCAGTTCTTC. Translated, it gives CASTGLASFEQFF.

This clonotype appeared many times. The chain uses TRBV20-1 and TRBJ2-7, with 7 bases identical to TRBD1. CDR1 and CDR2 (germline): DFQATT, SNEGSKA (reference sequence). This CDR3 region has 15 residues. V trimming: 0 bases; J trimming: 2 bases; junction bases outside the gene matches: 7. CDR3 region: CSARDKGQLTYEQYF. CDR3 coding DNA: TGCAGTGCTAGAGATAAGGGACAGTTGACCTACGAGCAGTACTTC.

This clonotype was observed a handful of times. The chain is built from TRBV7-9 and TRBJ2-7; D remains unclear. Germline loops: CDR1 SEHNR, CDR2 FQNEAQ (reference sequence). The germline V and J ends were trimmed by 2 bases and 5 bases, with 7 bases remaining between them. The CDR3 length is 12 residues. The CDR3 bases are TGTGCCAGCAGCTTAAGGTTTGACGAGCAGTACTTC. Translating it yields CASSLRFDEQYF. Complete variable domain (other parts from reference TRBV7-9 and TRBJ2-7): DTGVSQNPRHKITKRGQNVTFRCDPISEHNRLYWYRQTLGQGPEFLTYFQNEAQLEKSRLLSDRFSAERPKGSFSTLEIQRTEQGDSAMYLCASSLRFDEQYFGPGTRLTVT.

The V and J genes are TRBV28 and TRBJ2-7; possibly TRBD1 for D (5 bases). The germline CDR1 and CDR2 sequences are MDHEN and SYDVKM. The V end lost 5 bases, the J end lost 3 bases, and 20 bases lay between the germline ends. The CDR3 extends over 16 amino acids. In nucleotides, the CDR3 is TGTGCCAGCAGTATCCCTTCAGGGTTCAGGGTCTACGAGCAGTACTTC. Encoded protein: CASSIPSGFRVYEQYF.

The V call is TRBV4-1, the J call TRBJ2-2; no reliable D call. The ends were cut back, 4 bases at V and 4 bases at J, with 7 bases in the middle. The V gene's germline CDR1 is MGHRA and CDR2 YSYEKL. There are 13 residues in the CDR3. The CDR3 loop is CASSPYSTGELFF. DNA of the CDR3: TGCGCCAGCAGCCCTTATAGCACCGGGGAGCTGTTTTTT.